The 24 T cell receptor beta chains listed next were all sequenced from one sample in a study of blood T cell repertoires in COVID-19. Libraries were prepared by immunoSEQ multiplex PCR; TCRdb keeps only in-frame clonotypes and omits some of them. The sample includes over 300,000 clones, approximately 87% of them seen just once. Sequenced material: PBMCs or T cells enriched from blood (not recorded which). The source of these receptors is a woman aged 25 to 39 with acute COVID-19.

This clone was found once. This sequence joins TRBV7-8 and TRBJ2-2; TRBD1 aligns across 9 bases. CDR1 and CDR2 from the germline V gene are SGHVS and FQNEAQ. The junction had 11 bases not matched to a gene; V was cut back by 6 bases and J by 0 bases. CDR3 length: 18 amino acids. CDR3 amino acids: CASRDGTGFYANTGELFF. As DNA, the CDR3 is TGTGCCAGCAGGGACGGGACAGGGTTTTACGCGAACACCGGGGAGCTGTTTTTT.

The chain uses TRBV18 and TRBJ1-5, with a possible D match to TRBD1 (6 bases). The germline V gene encodes CDR1 KGHSH and CDR2 LQKENI. The CDR3 totals 16 residues. Trimming cost V 3 bases and J 5 bases, with 17 bases left between them. This CDR3 is CASSPRDTVHYQPQHF. The CDR3 region has the DNA TGTGCCAGCTCACCCCGGGACACTGTACATTATCAGCCCCAGCATTTT.

J is TRBJ2-2 and V is TRBV24-1; tentative D call: TRBD1 (6 bases). Trimming removed 5 bases from V and 0 bases from J, with 12 bases in between. Germline lookup yields CDR1 KGHDR and CDR2 SFDVKD. The CDR3 runs to 16 residues. CDR3 amino acids: CATSGWGHTNTGELFF. CDR3 nucleotides: TGTGCCACCAGTGGTTGGGGACATACGAACACCGGGGAGCTGTTTTTT.

CDR3 DNA sequence: TGCGCCAGCAGCTTAGCAGGACTAGGGAACACTGAAGCTTTCTTT. This translates into CASSLAGLGNTEAFF. This rearrangement joins TRBV5-1 to TRBJ1-1; unclear D gene. V was cut by 2 bases and J by 1 base, with 12 bases left in between. Germline V CDR1 and CDR2: SGHRS, YFSETQ. The CDR3 length is 15 residues.

The rearrangement links TRBV13 to TRBJ1-4, with D tentatively TRBD1 (5 bases). Trimming removed 5 bases at V and 4 bases at J, with 8 bases between. This CDR3 region has 13 residues. CDR1 and CDR2 (germline): PRHDT, FYEKMQ (reference sequence). CDR3 protein: CASSRGGNEKLFF. The DNA of the CDR3 is TGTGCCAGCAGCCGGGGGGGTAATGAAAAACTGTTTTTT.

The chain joins TRBV19 to TRBJ1-3; 7 bases agree with TRBD1. CDR1 is LNHDA, CDR2 SQIVND, per germline (reference sequence). Losses at the gene ends were 4 bases for V and 2 bases for J; bases not matched to a gene: 11. The CDR3 is 17 amino acids. This CDR3 reads CASSTGPGQKTGNTIYF. CDR3 bases: TGTGCCAGTAGTACTGGGCCGGGACAGAAGACTGGAAACACCATATATTTT. The full variable domain, in which reference TRBV19 and TRBJ1-3 provide the parts outside the CDR3, is DGGITQSPKYLFRKEGQNVTLSCEQNLNHDAMYWYRQDPGQGLRLIYYSQIVNDFQKGDIAEGYSVSREKKESFPLTVTSAQKNPTAFYLCASSTGPGQKTGNTIYFGEGSWLTVV.

V and J are TRBV9 and TRBJ1-1; D remains ambiguous. This CDR3 spans 14 amino acids. Germline V gives CDR1 SGDLS, CDR2 YYNGEE. Deletions cut 0 bases from V and 5 bases from J, with 11 bases between. The CDR3 nucleotides read TGTGCCAGCAGCGTAGTCGTAGGAGGGACTGAAGCTTTCTTT. Its protein product is CASSVVVGGTEAFF.

The rearrangement joins TRBV13 to TRBJ2-3; 11 bases fit TRBD2. CDR3 length: 16 amino acids. From germline, CDR1 is PRHDT and CDR2 FYEKMQ (reference sequence). V was clipped by 5 bases and J by 1 base; unmatched bases: 5. CDR3 loop: CASSRRGLAGTDTQYF. The DNA for the CDR3 is TGTGCCAGCAGCCGGCGGGGACTAGCGGGCACAGATACGCAGTATTTT.

The V call is TRBV6-5, the J call TRBJ1-1, with TRBD1 as a possible D gene (6 bases). CDR3 length: 14 amino acids. V lost 4 bases to trimming and J lost 5 bases, with 14 bases between them. Germline loops: CDR1 MNHEY, CDR2 SVGAGI. CDR3 DNA sequence: TGTGCCAGCAGTTTGAACAGGGTATGGACTGAAGCTTTCTTT. Residues: CASSLNRVWTEAFF.

The V gene is TRBV9, the J gene TRBJ1-3; D not certain. Looked up from germline, CDR1 is SGDLS and CDR2 is YYNGEE. V was trimmed by 0 bases and J by 1 base, leaving 11 bases between them. The CDR3 sequence is 16 residues long. CDR3 DNA: TGTGCCAGCAGCGTAGGTGAGCGTCAATCTGGAAACACCATATATTTT. Translating gives CASSVGERQSGNTIYF.

The chain is built from TRBV30 and TRBJ2-7, with 12 bases that match TRBD1. The length of the CDR3 is 15 residues. V lost 2 bases to trimming and J lost 3 bases; unmatched junction nucleotides: 5. CDR1 and CDR2 from the germline V gene are GTSNPN and SVGIG (reference sequence). The CDR3 protein is CAWSPGTGGLYEQYF. In DNA form, the CDR3 reads TGTGCCTGGAGTCCCGGGACAGGGGGCCTCTACGAGCAGTACTTC.

J is TRBJ1-2 and V is TRBV19; the D gene is possibly TRBD1 (6 bases). Trimming took 5 bases from V and 5 from J, leaving 15 bases between them. The germline CDR1 and CDR2 sequences are LNHDA and SQIVND (reference sequence). There are 14 residues in the CDR3. The CDR3 bases are TGTGCCAGTAGTTTCAGGGGAAGTTGGTATGGCTACACCTTC. This codes for CASSFRGSWYGYTF.

The chain uses TRBV9 and TRBJ2-1; 10 bases line up with TRBD2. The CDR3 totals 15 residues. After removal of 3 bases from V and 7 bases from J, the junction contained 7 bases not matched to a gene. Germline V gives CDR1 SGDLS, CDR2 YYNGEE. The CDR3 DNA reads TGTGCCAGCAGCGAGGAGCGGGGGGGCCTGAATGAGCAGTTCTTC. Translated: CASSEERGGLNEQFF.

This chain uses TRBV29-1 with TRBJ1-1; tentative D call: TRBD1 (6 bases). Per germline, CDR1 SQVTM and CDR2 ANQGSEA. The CDR3 runs 12 residues. The V and J ends lost 3 bases and 5 bases respectively, with 10 bases between them. The CDR3 spells CSVDGGQTEAFF. CDR3 nucleotides: TGCAGCGTTGACGGGGGGCAAACTGAAGCTTTCTTT.

The chain employs TRBV9 and TRBJ2-3, with D possibly being TRBD2 (5 bases). The length of the CDR3 is 16 residues. Trimming removed 7 bases from V and 1 base from J, with 19 bases in between. Looked up from germline, CDR1 is SGDLS and CDR2 is YYNGEE. CDR3 sequence: CASSGMGTDGTDTQYF. CDR3 nucleotides: TGTGCCAGCTCCGGGATGGGAACGGACGGCACAGATACGCAGTATTTT.

J is TRBJ1-4 and V is TRBV5-1; TRBD1 matches at 7 bases. Germline CDR1 and CDR2: SGHRS and YFSETQ. The V segment lost 1 base and the J segment 4 bases; nucleotides outside the gene matches: 10. The CDR3 has 17 amino acids. The CDR3 coding sequence is TGCGCCAGCAGCTTGATACCTAACAGGGGTAGTAATGAAAAACTGTTTTTT. It yields the protein CASSLIPNRGSNEKLFF.

The chain combines TRBV5-6 with TRBJ1-2, with a weak D call TRBD1 (5 bases). The germline CDR1 and CDR2 sequences are SGHDT and YYEEEE. There are 12 residues in the CDR3. Trimming removed 4 bases from V and 4 bases from J, with 8 bases in between. The CDR3 region has the DNA TGTGCCAGCAGCGGAACAGGCTATGGCTACACCTTC. Amino acids: CASSGTGYGYTF.

This chain joins TRBV9 and TRBJ2-2; 10 bases fit TRBD1. This CDR3 has 16 residues. Trimming removed 0 bases from V and 6 bases from J; junction bases left unmatched: 5. Germline V CDR1 and CDR2: SGDLS, YYNGEE. CDR3 loop: CASSVGTGGASGELFF. The CDR3 DNA reads as TGTGCCAGCAGCGTAGGGACAGGGGGTGCGTCCGGGGAGCTGTTTTTT.

The chain uses TRBV27 and TRBJ2-7; TRBD1 aligns across 9 bases. Per the germline V gene, CDR1 is MNHEY and CDR2 is SMNVEV (reference sequence). The CDR3 runs to 13 residues. The ends lost 7 bases at V and 1 base at J; junction bases unmatched: 2. The CDR3 DNA sequence: TGTGCCAGCACGACAGGGGGTTCCTACGAGCAGTACTTC. Its translation is CASTTGGSYEQYF.

This clone appeared a few times. The genes are TRBV4-1 and TRBJ1-5, with D possibly TRBD1 on 6 matching bases. The CDR3 extends over 14 amino acids. V lost 1 base to trimming and J lost 2 bases, with 6 bases between them. Germline V gives CDR1 MGHRA, CDR2 YSYEKL. The CDR3 coding sequence is TGCGCCAGCAGCCAAGGGACAGGCAATCAGCCCCAGCATTTT. It is translated as CASSQGTGNQPQHF.

The CDR3 protein is CASSPGSGSPLHF. DNA for the CDR3: TGTGCCAGCTCCCCGGGGTCCGGGTCACCCCTCCACTTT. The chain joins TRBV18 to TRBJ1-6, with D hard to call. The CDR3 is 13 amino acids. V shed 6 bases and J shed 10 bases, with 13 bases lying between them. Germline V gene lookup returns CDR1 KGHSH and CDR2 LQKENI.

CDR3 in DNA: TGTGCCAGCAGCTTATCGCCTAGCTCGAGCGGATACACAGATACGCAGTATTTT. Translating gives CASSLSPSSSGYTDTQYF. This chain links TRBV7-9 with TRBJ2-3; maybe TRBD2 (5 bases). With 2 bases removed from V and 2 bases from J, the gap between germline ends came to 20 bases. Germline V lookup: CDR1 SEHNR, CDR2 FQNEAQ (reference sequence). The CDR3 totals 18 residues. The whole variable domain, filled in from reference TRBV7-9 and TRBJ2-3, reads DTGVSQNPRHKITKRGQNVTFRCDPISEHNRLYWYRQTLGQGPEFLTYFQNEAQLEKSRLLSDRFSAERPKGSFSTLEIQRTEQGDSAMYLCASSLSPSSSGYTDTQYFGPGTRLTVL.

J is TRBJ1-1 and V is TRBV7-3, with D possibly being TRBD1 (5 bases). CDR1 SGHTA and CDR2 FQGTGA come from the germline V gene. The germline V and J ends were trimmed by 5 bases and 4 bases, with 11 bases remaining between them. This CDR3 contains 13 residues. CDR3 bases: TGTGCCAGCAGCGAACAGGAGTCCACTGAAGCTTTCTTT. This gives the protein CASSEQESTEAFF.

CDR3 in DNA: TGTGCCAGCTCACCCGGGTCCGGAATGAGCACAGATACGCAGTATTTT. Translation: CASSPGSGMSTDTQYF. The rearrangement uses TRBV18 and TRBJ2-3; D is undetermined. The CDR3 is 16 amino acids. V lost 3 bases and J lost 0, with 13 bases in between. CDR1 KGHSH and CDR2 LQKENI come from the germline V gene.